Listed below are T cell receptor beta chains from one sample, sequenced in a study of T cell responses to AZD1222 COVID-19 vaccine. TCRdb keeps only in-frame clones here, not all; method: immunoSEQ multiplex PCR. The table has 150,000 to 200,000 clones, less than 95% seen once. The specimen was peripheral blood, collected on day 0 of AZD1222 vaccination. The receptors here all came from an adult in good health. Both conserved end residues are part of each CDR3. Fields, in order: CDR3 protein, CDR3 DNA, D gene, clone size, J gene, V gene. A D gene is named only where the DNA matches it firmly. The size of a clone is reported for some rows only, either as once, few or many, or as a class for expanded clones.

CNSGMGNEQFF | TGTAATAGCGGGATGGGCAATGAGCAGTTCTTC | TRBD2 | . | TRBJ2-1 | TRBV12-3/TRBV12-4
CSVGQRTGELFF | TGCAGCGTCGGACAGAGGACCGGGGAGCTGTTTTTT | . | . | TRBJ2-2 | TRBV29-1
CASSVDRLPFGEQFF | TGTGCCAGCAGCGTAGACAGACTCCCCTTCGGTGAGCAGTTCTTC | . | . | TRBJ2-1 | TRBV9
CASRGRGVGNTIYF | TGTGCCAGTAGGGGCAGGGGCGTTGGAAACACCATATATTTT | . | . | TRBJ1-3 | TRBV19
CASSQEKARVTEAFF | TGCGCCAGCAGCCAAGAGAAAGCGCGAGTCACTGAAGCTTTCTTT | . | . | TRBJ1-1 | TRBV4-1
CASSQSQGQQPQHF | TGCGCCAGCAGCCAATCTCAGGGCCAGCAGCCCCAGCATTTT | . | . | TRBJ1-5 | TRBV4-1
CASSQFIGEQYF | TGTGCCAGTAGTCAGTTCATAGGCGAGCAGTACTTC | . | once | TRBJ2-7 | TRBV19
CASSQKGGGTADTQYF | TGTGCCAGCAGCCAAAAGGGTGGAGGCACGGCAGATACGCAGTATTTT | . | . | TRBJ2-3 | TRBV4-2
CASSLAASYNEQFF | TGTGCCAGCAGCCTAGCGGCCTCCTACAATGAGCAGTTCTTC | TRBD2 | . | TRBJ2-1 | TRBV2
CASSMTFRGTEAFF | TGTGCCAGTAGTATGACTTTCAGGGGCACTGAAGCTTTCTTT | . | . | TRBJ1-1 | TRBV19
CARTAGSNEQYF | TGTGCCAGAACGGCAGGGAGCAACGAGCAGTACTTC | . | . | TRBJ2-7 | TRBV27
CASSWTGTRTLSF | TGTGCCAGCAGCTGGACCGGGACTCGCACCCTTAGCTTC | . | . | TRBJ2-7 | TRBV5-4
CASSVLAGAPAGELFF | TGTGCCAGCAGTGTACTAGCGGGAGCCCCCGCCGGGGAGCTGTTTTTT | TRBD2 | . | TRBJ2-2 | TRBV2
CASKGRGYEQYF | TGTGCCAGCAAGGGTCGGGGGTACGAGCAGTACTTC | . | . | TRBJ2-7 | TRBV6-5
CASSHRFHEQYF | TGTGCCAGCAGCCACCGCTTCCACGAGCAGTACTTC | . | . | TRBJ2-7 | TRBV3-1/TRBV3-2
CASSRSYEQYF | TGTGCCAGCAGCCGGTCATACGAGCAGTACTTC | . | . | TRBJ2-7 | TRBV3-1/TRBV3-2